This record concerns one T cell receptor beta chain sequence. The V segment lost 4 bases and the J segment 5 bases; nucleotides outside the gene matches: 5. The CDR3 is 15 amino acids. Germline V gene sequence: CDR1 LGHNT, CDR2 FRNRAP. Sequenced by immunoSEQ multiplex PCR; TCRdb stores in-frame clones only, minus some. The repertoire consists of 200,000 to 250,000 clones, with 70% to 90% occurring once and the leading ten covering approximately 8%. These data originate in a study of blood T cell repertoires in COVID-19. The chain has TRBV12-5 and TRBJ2-5, with 12 bases that match TRBD2. Sequencing used peripheral blood. The sequence was obtained from a woman aged 50 to 60 with active or convalescent COVID-19. CDR3 bases: TGTGCTAGTGGTTCCAGACTAGCGGGAGCTGAGACCCAGTACTTC. Translated: CASGSRLAGAETQYF. The full variable domain, rest sourced from reference TRBV12-5 and TRBJ2-5, is DARVTQTPRHKVTEMGQEVTMRCQPILGHNTVFWYRQTMMQGLELLAYFRNRAPLDDSGMPKDRFSAEMPDATLATLKIQPSEPRDSAVYFCASGSRLAGAETQYFGPGTRLLVL.